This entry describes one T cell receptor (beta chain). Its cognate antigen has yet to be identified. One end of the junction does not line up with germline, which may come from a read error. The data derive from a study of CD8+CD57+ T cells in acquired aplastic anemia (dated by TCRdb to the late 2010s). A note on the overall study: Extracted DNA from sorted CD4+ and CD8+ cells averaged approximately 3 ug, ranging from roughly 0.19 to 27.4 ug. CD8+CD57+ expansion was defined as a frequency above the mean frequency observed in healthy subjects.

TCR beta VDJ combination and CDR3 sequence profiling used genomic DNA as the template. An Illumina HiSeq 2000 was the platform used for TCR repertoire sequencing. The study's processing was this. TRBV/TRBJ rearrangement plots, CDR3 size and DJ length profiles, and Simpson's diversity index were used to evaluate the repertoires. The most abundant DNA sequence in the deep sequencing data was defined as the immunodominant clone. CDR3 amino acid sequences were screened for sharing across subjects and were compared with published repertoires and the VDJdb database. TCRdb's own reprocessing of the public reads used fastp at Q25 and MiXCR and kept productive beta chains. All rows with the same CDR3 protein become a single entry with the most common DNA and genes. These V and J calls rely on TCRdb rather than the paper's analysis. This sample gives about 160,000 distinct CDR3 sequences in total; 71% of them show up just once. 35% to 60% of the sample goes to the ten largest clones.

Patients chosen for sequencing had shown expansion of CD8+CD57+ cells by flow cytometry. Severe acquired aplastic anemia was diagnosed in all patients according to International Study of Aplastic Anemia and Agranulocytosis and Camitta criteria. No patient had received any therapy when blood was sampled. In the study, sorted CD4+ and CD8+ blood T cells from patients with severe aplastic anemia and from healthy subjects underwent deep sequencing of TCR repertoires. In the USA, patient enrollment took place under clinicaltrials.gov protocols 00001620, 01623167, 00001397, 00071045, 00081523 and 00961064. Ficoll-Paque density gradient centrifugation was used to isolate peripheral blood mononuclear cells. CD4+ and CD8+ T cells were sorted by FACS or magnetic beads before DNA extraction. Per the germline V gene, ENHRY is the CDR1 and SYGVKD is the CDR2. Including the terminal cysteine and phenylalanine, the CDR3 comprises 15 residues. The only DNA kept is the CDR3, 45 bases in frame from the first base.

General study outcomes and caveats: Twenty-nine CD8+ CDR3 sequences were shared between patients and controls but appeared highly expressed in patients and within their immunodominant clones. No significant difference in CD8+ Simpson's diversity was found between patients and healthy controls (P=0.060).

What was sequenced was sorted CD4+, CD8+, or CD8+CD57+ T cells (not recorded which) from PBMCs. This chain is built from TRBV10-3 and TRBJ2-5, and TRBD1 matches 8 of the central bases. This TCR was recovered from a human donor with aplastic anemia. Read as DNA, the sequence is TGTGCCATCAGCGTGACAGGGGATGAGGGAGAGACCCAGCACTTC. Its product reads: CAISVTGDEGETQHF.